This entry is about one T cell receptor (beta chain). The same CDR3 arises from other DNA sequences in this sample as well. Data came from immunoSEQ multiplex PCR; TCRdb stores just in-frame clones and leaves some out. Counted here are around 200,000 clones, approximately 85% occurring once; the ten biggest clones make up 3.3%. The data were obtained in a study of blood T cell repertoires in COVID-19. This receptor was taken from a man between 60 and 75 years old with acute or convalescent COVID-19. Specimen: peripheral blood.

CDR3 protein: CASSESGYEQYF. The CDR3 nucleotides read TGTGCCAGCAGTGAATCGGGCTACGAGCAGTACTTC. The genes are TRBV25-1 and TRBJ2-7; D gene ambiguous. Trimming took 1 base from V and 3 from J, leaving 4 bases between them. This CDR3 region has 12 residues. Germline V CDR1 and CDR2: MGHDK, SYGVNS.